Reported below is one T cell receptor beta chain. Its antigen specificity is not known. Per-base quality was not reported, and no clone a single base away is much larger than it. One collaborating source in Seattle enrolled patients while the patients were actively infected and followed the patients over time throughout the course of disease. Whole blood was collected in K2EDTA tubes by collaborating institutions according to the institutions' own protocols. For TCRbeta analysis, collaborators shipped samples in one of three forms: frozen whole blood, isolated PBMCs, or DNA extracted from either of those sample types. TCRbeta CDR3 regions were amplified from genomic DNA using the immunoSEQ Assay, a bias-controlled multiplex PCR. Processing in the source paper ran as follows. Within the assay, amplification of reference gene primers was used to estimate how many nucleated cells each sample contained. To quantify the absolute abundance of each unique TCRbeta CDR3 rearrangement, sequence reads were collapsed and filtered. Productive Simpson clonality was computed per sample as the square root of Simpson's diversity index over productive rearrangements. This is the immuneACCESS table as TCRdb keeps it, with only in-frame sequences that have V and J called. A part of the clones is gone; compared with another copy, unresolved V genes explain less than half, and the rest is unexplained. V, J and clone size were drawn from that table, and D and trimming were deduced from the DNA. The sample records about 28,000 clones, about 92% of which are singletons. The ten largest clones take up more than 0.8% of the sample.

This entry belongs to a study of blood T cell repertoires in COVID-19 (dated by TCRdb to about 2020). Context from the whole study: Collaborator samples came from the United States, Italy and Spain and covered acute and convalescent phases of COVID-19. The material from the prospective study consisted of cDNA or gDNA derived from T cells, B-cell-depleted T cells, or PBMCs. Deeply sampled blood TCRbeta repertoires from subjects exposed to, actively infected with, or recovered from COVID-19 were included in the dataset. A freely available public database, intended as a resource for researchers studying the immune response to SARS-CoV-2, is where the repertoires were released. The samples were drawn from two sources: the first 160 participants of the ongoing ImmuneRACE study, and about 1,300 subjects contributed by 6 global collaborators. Nearly every sample came with metadata listing a de-identified subject ID, COVID-19 status, age in years and sex. Where available, HLA class I and class II types were taken from metadata supplied by the sample provider and were not determined by assay-based typing. General conclusions and limits of the study: The amount of clinical and demographic metadata varied by source and participant and was provided uncurated.

Via the germline V gene, CDR1 is SGHDN and CDR2 FVKESK. The germline V and J ends show losses of 6 bases and 8 bases respectively, and no gene match explains 7 bases of the junction. There are 14 amino acids in the CDR3, from cysteine to phenylalanine inclusive. Left in the record is the CDR3 DNA by itself, 42 bases read in frame from the first base. This receptor was taken from an older woman with COVID-19, enrolled during active disease. Material for sequencing was peripheral blood. The V and J genes are TRBV14 and TRBJ2-2; TRBD2 lines up with 9 middle nucleotides. The CDR3 reads CASSTLSGSGELFF. At the DNA level, the sequence is TGTGCCAGCAGTACCCTTAGCGGGAGTGGGGAGCTGTTTTTT. This CDR3, with the reference TRBV14 and TRBJ2-2 proteins standing in past its ends, gives the full variable domain EAGVTQFPSHSVIEKGQTVTLRCDPISGHDNLYWYRRVMGKEIKFLLHFVKESKQDESGMPNNRFLAERTGGTYSTLKVQPAELEDSGVYFCASSTLSGSGELFFGEGSRLTVL.